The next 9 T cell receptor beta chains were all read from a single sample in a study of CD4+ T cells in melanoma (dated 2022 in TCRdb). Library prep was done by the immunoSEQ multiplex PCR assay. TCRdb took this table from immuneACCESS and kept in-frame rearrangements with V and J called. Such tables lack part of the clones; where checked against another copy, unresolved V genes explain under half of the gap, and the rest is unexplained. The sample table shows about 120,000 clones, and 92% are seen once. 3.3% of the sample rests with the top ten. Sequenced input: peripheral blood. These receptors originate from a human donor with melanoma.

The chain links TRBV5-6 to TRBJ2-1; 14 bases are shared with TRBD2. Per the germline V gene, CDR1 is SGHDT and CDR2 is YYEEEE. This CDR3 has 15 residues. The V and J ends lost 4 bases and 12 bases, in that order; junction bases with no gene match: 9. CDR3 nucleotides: TGTGCCAGCAGCCGGGGACTAGCGGGAGCACCGGGGCAGTTCTTC. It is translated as CASSRGLAGAPGQFF.

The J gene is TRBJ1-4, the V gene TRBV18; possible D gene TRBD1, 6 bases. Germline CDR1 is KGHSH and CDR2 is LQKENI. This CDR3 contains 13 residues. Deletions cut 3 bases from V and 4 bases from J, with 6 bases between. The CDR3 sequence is CASSPDSNEKLFF. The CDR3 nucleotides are TGTGCCAGCTCACCGGACAGTAATGAAAAACTGTTTTTT.

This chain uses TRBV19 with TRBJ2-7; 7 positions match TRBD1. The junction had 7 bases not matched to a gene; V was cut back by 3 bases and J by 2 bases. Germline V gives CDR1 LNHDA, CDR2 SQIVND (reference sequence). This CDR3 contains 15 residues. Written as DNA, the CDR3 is TGTGCCAGTAGTATTTCCGGGACAGACCCCTACGAGCAGTACTTC. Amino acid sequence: CASSISGTDPYEQYF.

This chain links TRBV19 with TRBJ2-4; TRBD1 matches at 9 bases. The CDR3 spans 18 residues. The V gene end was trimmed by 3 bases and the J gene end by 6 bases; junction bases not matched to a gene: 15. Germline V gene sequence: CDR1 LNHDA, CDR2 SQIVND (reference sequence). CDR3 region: CASSISRVRDREGNIQYF. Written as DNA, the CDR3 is TGTGCCAGTAGTATCTCACGGGTCCGGGACAGGGAGGGAAACATTCAGTACTTC.

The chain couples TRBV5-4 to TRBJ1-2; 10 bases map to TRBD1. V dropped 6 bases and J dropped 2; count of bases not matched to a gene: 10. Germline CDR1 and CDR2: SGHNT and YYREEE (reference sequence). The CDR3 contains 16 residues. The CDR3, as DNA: TGTGCCAGCACACCGACAGGGGGCTCGGGAAACTATGGCTACACCTTC. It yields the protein CASTPTGGSGNYGYTF.

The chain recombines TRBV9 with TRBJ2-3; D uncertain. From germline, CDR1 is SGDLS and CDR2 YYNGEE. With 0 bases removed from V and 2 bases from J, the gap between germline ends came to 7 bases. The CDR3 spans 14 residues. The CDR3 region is CASSVGWLTDTQYF. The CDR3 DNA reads TGTGCCAGCAGCGTAGGGTGGCTCACAGATACGCAGTATTTT.

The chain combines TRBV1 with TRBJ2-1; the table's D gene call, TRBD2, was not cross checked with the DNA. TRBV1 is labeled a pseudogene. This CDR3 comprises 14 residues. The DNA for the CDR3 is TGCACCAGCAGCCAAGCCCGGGACTACGAGGAGCAGTTCTTC. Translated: CTSSQARDYEEQFF.

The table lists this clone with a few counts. The CDR3 spells CATSRDLAGGSTDTQYF. The CDR3 nucleotides read TGTGCCACCAGCAGAGATTTAGCAGGGGGGAGCACAGATACGCAGTATTTT. The chain couples TRBV15 to TRBJ2-3, with a possible D match to TRBD1 (7 bases). V shed 0 bases and J shed 0 bases, with 13 bases lying between them. The CDR3 totals 17 residues. The germline V gene encodes CDR1 LNHNV and CDR2 YYDKDF (reference sequence).

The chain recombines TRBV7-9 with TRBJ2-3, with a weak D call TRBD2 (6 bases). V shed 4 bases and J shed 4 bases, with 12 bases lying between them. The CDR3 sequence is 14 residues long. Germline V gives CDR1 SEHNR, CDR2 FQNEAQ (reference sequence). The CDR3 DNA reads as TGTGCCAGCAGCTCGGGGGTTCGGGCAGATACGCAGTATTTT. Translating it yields CASSSGVRADTQYF.